The next 25 T cell receptor beta chains were all read from a single sample in a study of shared clonotypes between healthy human individuals. Assay: immunoSEQ multiplex PCR; the TCRdb copy retains only in-frame clones and omits some. The repertoire holds approximately 980,000 clones, with about three quarters as singletons. Sequenced material: memory CD4+ T cells sorted from blood. The subset was: CD45RA-negative fraction. The source is a man aged 18 to 30 in good health.

This clone was seen only a few times. The chain combines TRBV5-6 with TRBJ2-2; D gene uncertain. This CDR3 comprises 15 residues. Trimming left V 0 bases short and J 2 bases short, with 8 bases between. Germline loops: CDR1 SGHDT, CDR2 YYEEEE. The CDR3 DNA sequence: TGTGCCAGCAGCTTGGTACCTAAAAACACCGGGGAGCTGTTTTTT. Translated, it gives CASSLVPKNTGELFF.

The gene calls are TRBV25-1 and TRBJ2-7, with a possible D match to TRBD2 (6 bases). The CDR3 consists of 16 residues. CDR1 and CDR2 from the germline V gene are MGHDK and SYGVNS. V shed 3 bases and J shed 3 bases, with 18 bases lying between them. The CDR3 coding sequence is TGTGCCAGCAGTGACCACGGGAGTAAAGGATACTACGAGCAGTACTTC. Protein product: CASSDHGSKGYYEQYF.

This clone was observed a few times. This chain connects TRBV6-1 to TRBJ2-5; 9 bases match TRBD1. Germline V gives CDR1 MNHNS, CDR2 SASEGT. There are 13 residues in the CDR3. V was pared by 5 bases and J by 5 bases, with 3 bases of the junction left unmatched. In DNA, the CDR3 is TGTGCCAGCAGTACACAGGGGGCGGAGACCCAGTACTTC. Its protein is CASSTQGAETQYF.

The chain uses TRBV7-2 and TRBJ1-2; TRBD1 agrees at 9 bases. The trim removed 6 bases at V and 5 bases at J, leaving 7 bases unmatched. CDR1 SGHTA and CDR2 FQGNSA come from the germline V gene. The CDR3 loop spans 14 amino acids. CDR3 protein: CASSFTGGGYGYTF. DNA for the CDR3: TGTGCCAGCAGTTTTACAGGGGGCGGATATGGCTACACCTTC.

Many counts were recorded for this clone. The V gene is TRBV6-5, the J gene TRBJ1-5; 7 positions match TRBD1. CDR1 and CDR2 from the germline V gene are MNHEY and SVGAGI. CDR3 length equals 13 residues. V shed 8 bases and J 10 bases; nucleotides not matched to a gene: 11. In DNA form, the CDR3 reads TGTGCCAGCCGGGGACAGAACGTTGGCCCCCAGCATTTT. Protein product: CASRGQNVGPQHF.

The chain recombines TRBV2 with TRBJ2-7; D uncertain. CDR1 and CDR2 from the germline V gene are SNHLY and FYNNEI. This CDR3 has 12 residues. Between the trimmed V and J ends, which lost 2 bases and 4 bases, there was a span of 6 bases. DNA for the CDR3: TGTGCCAGCAGTGAAATGGCGTACGAGCAGTACTTC. Translating it yields CASSEMAYEQYF. Complete variable domain (other parts from reference TRBV2 and TRBJ2-7): EPEVTQTPSHQVTQMGQEVILRCVPISNHLYFYWYRQILGQKVEFLVSFYNNEISEKSEIFDDQFSVERPDGSNFTLKIRSTKLEDSAMYFCASSEMAYEQYFGPGTRLTVT.

The rearrangement links TRBV6-1 to TRBJ1-4; D unresolved. Germline assignment: CDR1 MNHNS and CDR2 SASEGT. V was cut by 7 bases and J by 1 base, with 7 bases left in between. The CDR3 is made up of 13 amino acids. The CDR3, as DNA: TGTGCCAGCATCCTCGGAACTAATGAAAAACTGTTTTTT. Amino acid sequence: CASILGTNEKLFF.

This chain links TRBV5-6 with TRBJ1-1; TRBD1 matches 11 bases. The CDR3 consists of 16 residues. Germline values: CDR1 SGHDT, CDR2 YYEEEE. V shed 2 bases, J shed 5 bases, and the junction held 8 bases outside the gene matches. CDR3 DNA sequence: TGTGCCAGCAGCTTTGGGACAGGGGGTTTCCGAACTGAAGCTTTCTTT. Translation: CASSFGTGGFRTEAFF.

The rearrangement links TRBV6-5 to TRBJ1-6; D gene ambiguous. V lost 8 bases and J lost 0, with 8 bases in between. The CDR3 is 14 amino acids. Germline V gives CDR1 MNHEY, CDR2 SVGAGI. CDR3 DNA: TGTGCCAGCCAGCGGAGCTCCTATAATTCACCCCTCCACTTT. It is translated as CASQRSSYNSPLHF.

As to this clone: One end of the junction fails to match germline, which may point to a read error. For the CDR3, the DNA is TGTGCTAGCAGCTTACAAGGCGGGGGACCCACAGATACGCAGTATTTT. Its protein product is CASSLQGGGPTDTQYF. The V and J genes are TRBV7-7 and TRBJ2-3; the match to TRBD2 covers 7 bases. The CDR3 runs to 16 residues. Looked up from germline, CDR1 is SSHAT and CDR2 is FNYEAQ (reference sequence).

V and J are TRBV19 and TRBJ2-1; D is unresolved. CDR1 and CDR2 (germline): LNHDA, SQIVND (reference sequence). Deletions cut 3 bases from V and 1 base from J, with 10 bases between. The length of the CDR3 is 15 residues. The CDR3 DNA is TGTGCCAGTAGTATCGTGCCAGTTTCCTACAATGAGCAGTTCTTC. Amino acids: CASSIVPVSYNEQFF.

The genes are TRBV5-6 and TRBJ2-3; D is unclear. In germline, CDR1 is SGHDT, CDR2 YYEEEE. Deletions cut 1 base from V and 2 bases from J, with 5 bases between. This CDR3 region has 13 residues. CDR3 sequence (DNA): TGTGCCAGCAGCTTGTGGGTCACAGATACGCAGTATTTT. Amino acid sequence: CASSLWVTDTQYF. The complete variable domain, with remaining parts taken from reference TRBV5-6 and TRBJ2-3, reads DAGVTQSPTHLIKTRGQQVTLRCSPKSGHDTVSWYQQALGQGPQFIFQYYEEEERQRGNFPDRFSGHQFPNYSSELNVNALLLGDSALYLCASSLWVTDTQYFGPGTRLTVL.

This chain joins TRBV29-1 and TRBJ2-1; D is ambiguous. V lost 7 bases, J lost 6 bases, and 16 bases lay in between. The CDR3 is 13 amino acids. Germline-derived CDR1 and CDR2 are SQVTM and ANQGSEA. The CDR3 coding sequence is TGCAGCGGCTACCGCCCACTGAGCAATGAGCAGTTCTTC. Its protein product is CSGYRPLSNEQFF.

The chain couples TRBV7-3 to TRBJ2-5, with D perhaps matching TRBD1 (6 bases). Germline V lookup: CDR1 SGHTA, CDR2 FQGTGA. This CDR3 has 13 residues. V was pared by 5 bases and J by 5 bases, with 12 bases between. This chain's CDR3 is CASSAQGSETQYF. The CDR3 nucleotides are TGTGCCAGCAGCGCACAGGGAAGTGAGACCCAGTACTTC.

With regard to this clone: Sequence at one end of the junction differs from germline and may be a read error. The rearrangement uses TRBV28 and TRBJ1-2, with D unclear. Germline V CDR1 and CDR2: MDHEN, SYDVKM. CDR3 size: 10 residues. This CDR3 reads CASSSSDVEF. The CDR3 region has the DNA TGTGCCAGCAGTTCGTCGGACGTGGAGTTC.

The chain couples TRBV10-2 to TRBJ1-6, with no clear D. The CDR3 has 15 residues. V lost 8 bases and J 2 bases, leaving 13 bases between the germline ends. Germline CDR1 is WSHSY and CDR2 is SAAADI. In nucleotides, the CDR3 is TGCGCCAGCCGAGAAGAACAAACCTATAATTCACCCCTCCACTTT. It translates to CASREEQTYNSPLHF.

V and J are TRBV7-9 and TRBJ2-4; 11 nucleotides match TRBD2. J lost 2 bases, V lost 5 bases, and 11 bases had no gene match. The CDR3 is 18 residues long. Germline V CDR1 and CDR2: SEHNR, FQNEAQ (reference sequence). The CDR3 DNA sequence: TGTGCCAGCAGCCCATTAGCGGGAGGGCCGGTAACCAAAAACATTCAGTACTTC. Translating it yields CASSPLAGGPVTKNIQYF.

This clone appeared many times. This chain connects TRBV25-1 to TRBJ2-5; D is unclear. Trimming stripped 2 bases from V and 5 bases from J, with 15 bases between. This CDR3 has 15 residues. Per germline, CDR1 MGHDK and CDR2 SYGVNS. CDR3 nucleotides: TGTGCCAGCAGTGAAGGCCTAAGGGCTTTGGAGACCCAGTACTTC. Translated: CASSEGLRALETQYF.

The chain employs TRBV7-2 and TRBJ2-7, with D perhaps matching TRBD2 (6 bases). CDR1 and CDR2 from the germline V gene are SGHTA and FQGNSA. The CDR3 has 15 amino acids. Trimming took 0 bases from V and 5 from J, leaving 14 bases between them. DNA of the CDR3: TGTGCCAGCAGCTTAGCTAGCCGGGAGTGGGACGAGCAGTACTTC. Its protein is CASSLASREWDEQYF. Looking up the rest from reference TRBV7-2 and TRBJ2-7 gives the full variable domain: GAGVSQSPSNKVTEKGKDVELRCDPISGHTALYWYRQSLGQGLEFLIYFQGNSAPDKSGLPSDRFSAERTGGSVSTLTIQRTQQEDSAVYLCASSLASREWDEQYFGPGTRLTVT.

This clone was seen ten or more times. Here the CDR3 reads CASSFFTGPDTQYF. The CDR3 DNA is TGCGCCAGCAGCTTTTTTACAGGCCCAGATACGCAGTATTTT. The gene calls are TRBV5-1 and TRBJ2-3, with D perhaps TRBD1 (5 bases). V was pared by 2 bases and J by 4 bases, with 11 bases between. This CDR3 contains 14 residues. Germline loops: CDR1 SGHRS, CDR2 YFSETQ. The full variable domain, with the rest looked up from reference TRBV5-1 and TRBJ2-3, is KAGVTQTPRYLIKTRGQQVTLSCSPISGHRSVSWYQQTPGQGLQFLFEYFSETQRNKGNFPGRFSGRQFSNSRSEMNVSTLELGDSALYLCASSFFTGPDTQYFGPGTRLTVL.

The CDR3 sequence: CASGTEMNTGELFF. The CDR3 DNA is TGTGCCAGCGGGACTGAGATGAACACCGGGGAGCTGTTTTTT. The chain employs TRBV2 and TRBJ2-2, with D possibly matching TRBD2 (6 bases). This CDR3 spans 14 amino acids. The germline V gene has CDR1 SNHLY and CDR2 FYNNEI. V lost 8 bases, J lost 1 base, and 11 bases lay in between.

The V and J genes are TRBV5-1 and TRBJ2-3; D remains unclear. CDR3 size: 12 residues. The V end lost 2 bases, the J end lost 4 bases, and 5 bases lay between the germline ends. The V gene's germline CDR1 is SGHRS and CDR2 YFSETQ. The CDR3 nucleotides read TGCGCCAGCAGCTTAGTGTCAGATACGCAGTATTTT. This sequence encodes CASSLVSDTQYF.

As for this clone: This may stem from a read error, because a much larger clone lies one nucleotide away. The rearrangement links TRBV5-1 to TRBJ2-2, with 7 bases that match TRBD1. Germline CDR1 is SGHRS and CDR2 is YFSETQ. The CDR3 covers 14 residues. DNA for the CDR3: TGCGCCGGCAGACCCGGGACAGAGGCCGGGGAGCTGTTTTTT. As protein: CAGRPGTEAGELFF.

The chain links TRBV6-4 to TRBJ1-1, with a tentative D call TRBD1 (6 bases). V was pared by 6 bases and J by 4 bases, with 12 bases between. Per germline, CDR1 MRHNA and CDR2 SNTAGT. This CDR3 is built from 13 residues. CDR3 amino acids: CASSEQGATEAFF. The CDR3 DNA follows: TGTGCCAGCAGCGAACAGGGAGCCACTGAAGCTTTCTTT.

This clone came up once. The J gene is TRBJ2-2, the V gene TRBV2; D unclear. The CDR3 extends over 13 amino acids. Looked up from germline, CDR1 is SNHLY and CDR2 is FYNNEI. Trimming pared 7 bases from V and 4 bases from J, leaving 10 bases between. The CDR3 bases are TGTGCCAGCAAAGGCTCGTCCACCGGGGAGCTGTTTTTT. Protein product: CASKGSSTGELFF.